These T cell receptor beta chains were read from a single sample in a study of glioma-infiltrating T cells after dendritic cell vaccination. Method: immunoSEQ multiplex PCR; TCRdb's copy keeps in-frame clones and lacks some. This repertoire shows 70,000 to 90,000 clones, roughly four fifths found once; its top ten account for less than 8%. The material sequenced was blood, taken after dendritic cell vaccination. The receptors here all came from a human donor with glioblastoma. Each CDR3 is given with its conserved first and last residue. The order of the fields is V gene, D gene, clone size, J gene, CDR3 DNA, CDR3 protein. D genes are given only for firm matches. Only some rows state a clone size, as once, few, many or a class for expanded clones.

V: TRBV5-1
D: NA
size: NA
J: TRBJ2-7
DNA: TGCGCCAGCAAACCGGGTCCAGATTCGCGCGAGCAGTACTTC
CDR3: CASKPGPDSREQYF

V: TRBV2
D: NA
size: once
J: TRBJ1-1
DNA: TGTGCCAGCAGTCGAAAATCGGTCACCAACACTGAAGCTTTCTTT
CDR3: CASSRKSVTNTEAFF

V: TRBV29-1
D: NA
size: NA
J: TRBJ1-4
DNA: TGCAGCGTTGGATTAGGGCAGGGTCCGGAAAAACTGTTTTTT
CDR3: CSVGLGQGPEKLFF

V: TRBV6-5
D: NA
size: NA
J: TRBJ1-2
DNA: TGTGCCAGCAGATATTTACAGGGTTTTGGCGGCTACACCTTC
CDR3: CASRYLQGFGGYTF

V: TRBV19
D: NA
size: NA
J: TRBJ1-2
DNA: TGTGCCAGTAGTATGGTGGCAGGCTATGGCTACACCTTC
CDR3: CASSMVAGYGYTF

V: TRBV11-2
D: TRBD1
size: NA
J: TRBJ2-7
DNA: TGTGCCAGCAGCTTGGGACAGGGGGCACCCTACGAGCAGTACTTC
CDR3: CASSLGQGAPYEQYF

V: TRBV6-1
D: TRBD1
size: NA
J: TRBJ2-7
DNA: TGTGCCAGCAGTGTAGACAGGGGTTCCTACGAGCAGTACTTC
CDR3: CASSVDRGSYEQYF

V: TRBV11-3
D: TRBD2
size: NA
J: TRBJ2-5
DNA: TGTGCCAGCAGCCCGACTAGCGGGGGATCACAAGAGACCCAGTACTTC
CDR3: CASSPTSGGSQETQYF

V: TRBV19
D: NA
size: NA
J: TRBJ1-3
DNA: TGTGCCAGTAGTAGGACAACAGGTGTGGGCTCTGGAAACACCATATATTTT
CDR3: CASSRTTGVGSGNTIYF

V: TRBV2
D: NA
size: NA
J: TRBJ1-2
DNA: TGTGCCAGCAGCAGGGGACCGTCTAACTATGGCTGCACCTTC
CDR3: CASSRGPSNYGCTF

V: TRBV7-3
D: NA
size: NA
J: TRBJ1-1
DNA: TGTGCCAGCAGCCTCAGACATTTAACTGAAGCTTTCTTT
CDR3: CASSLRHLTEAFF

V: TRBV10-3
D: NA
size: once
J: TRBJ1-6
DNA: TGTGCCATCAGTGTTGGAGTTGGGAATTCACCCCTCCACTTT
CDR3: CAISVGVGNSPLHF

V: TRBV30
D: TRBD1
size: NA
J: TRBJ1-2
DNA: TGTGCCTGGAGTGGGACAGGGAATCCTAACTATGGCTACACCTTC
CDR3: CAWSGTGNPNYGYTF

V: TRBV7-9
D: NA
size: NA
J: TRBJ1-2
DNA: TGTGCCAGCAGCTTCAGGGGTGATCTGGTGTTGGACTATGGCTACACCTTC
CDR3: CASSFRGDLVLDYGYTF

V: TRBV9
D: TRBD2
size: few
J: TRBJ2-2
DNA: TGTGCCAGCAGCGCGGGGACTAGCGGGGGCCTAAACACCGGGGAGCTGTTTTTT
CDR3: CASSAGTSGGLNTGELFF

V: TRBV5-6
D: NA
size: NA
J: TRBJ2-1
DNA: TGTGCCAGCAGCTTTTGGGGCCGGGAGAATGAGCAGTTCTTC
CDR3: CASSFWGRENEQFF

V: TRBV6-6
D: TRBD2
size: NA
J: TRBJ2-3
DNA: TGTGCCAGCAGACAGCGGGGGGGGCAATTCACAGATACGCAGTATTTT
CDR3: CASRQRGGQFTDTQYF

V: TRBV11-2
D: TRBD1
size: once
J: TRBJ1-2
DNA: TGTGCCAGCAGCCCCCATATGGGACAGGTCTATGGCTACACCTTC
CDR3: CASSPHMGQVYGYTF

V: TRBV6-1
D: NA
size: NA
J: TRBJ1-4
DNA: TGTGCCAGCAGTGAAGCGAAGCAGGTGACCCGGGAAAAACTGTTTTTT
CDR3: CASSEAKQVTREKLFF